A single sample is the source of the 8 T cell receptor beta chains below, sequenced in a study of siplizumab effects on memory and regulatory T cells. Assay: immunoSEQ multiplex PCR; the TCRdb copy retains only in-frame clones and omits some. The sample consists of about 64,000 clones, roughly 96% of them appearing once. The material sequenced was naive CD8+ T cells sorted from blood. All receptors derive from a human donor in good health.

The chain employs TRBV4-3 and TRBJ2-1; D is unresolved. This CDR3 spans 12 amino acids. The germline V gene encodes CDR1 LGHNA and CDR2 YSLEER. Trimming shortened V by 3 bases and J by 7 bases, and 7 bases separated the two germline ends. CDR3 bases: TGCGCCAGCAGCCAGGTATCAAATGAGCAGTTCTTC. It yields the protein CASSQVSNEQFF.

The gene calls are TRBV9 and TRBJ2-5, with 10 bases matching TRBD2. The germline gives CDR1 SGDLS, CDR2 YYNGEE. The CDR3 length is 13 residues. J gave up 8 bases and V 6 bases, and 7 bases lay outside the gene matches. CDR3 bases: TGTGCCAGCAACTCCACTAGCGGGACAACCCAGTACTTC. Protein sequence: CASNSTSGTTQYF.

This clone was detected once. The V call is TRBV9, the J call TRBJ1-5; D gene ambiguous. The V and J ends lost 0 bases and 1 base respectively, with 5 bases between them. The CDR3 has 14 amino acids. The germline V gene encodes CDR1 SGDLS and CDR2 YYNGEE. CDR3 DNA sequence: TGTGCCAGCAGCGTAGATTTGAGCAATCAGCCCCAGCATTTT. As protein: CASSVDLSNQPQHF. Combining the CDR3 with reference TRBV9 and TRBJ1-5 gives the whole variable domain DSGVTQTPKHLITATGQRVTLRCSPRSGDLSVYWYQQSLDQGLQFLIQYYNGEERAKGNILERFSAQQFPDLHSELNLSSLELGDSALYFCASSVDLSNQPQHFGDGTRLSIL.

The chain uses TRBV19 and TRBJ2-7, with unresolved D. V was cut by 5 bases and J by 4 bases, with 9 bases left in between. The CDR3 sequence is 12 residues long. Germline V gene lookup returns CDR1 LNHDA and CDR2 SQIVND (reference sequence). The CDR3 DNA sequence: TGTGCCAGTAGTGGGATGCCTTACGAGCAGTACTTC. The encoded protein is CASSGMPYEQYF.

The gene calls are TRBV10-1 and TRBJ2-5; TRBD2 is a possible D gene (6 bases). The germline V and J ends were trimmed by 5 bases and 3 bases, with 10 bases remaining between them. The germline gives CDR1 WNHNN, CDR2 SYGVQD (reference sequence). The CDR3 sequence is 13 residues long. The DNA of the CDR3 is TGCGCCAGCAGTACCTCGGGGGAAGAGACCCAGTACTTC. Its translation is CASSTSGEETQYF.

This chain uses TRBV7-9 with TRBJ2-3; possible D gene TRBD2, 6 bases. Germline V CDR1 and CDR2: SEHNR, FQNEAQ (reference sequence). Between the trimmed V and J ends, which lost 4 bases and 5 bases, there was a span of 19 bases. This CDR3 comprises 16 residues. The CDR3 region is CASSWTGTHEIDTQYF. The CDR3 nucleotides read TGTGCCAGCAGCTGGACCGGGACTCACGAAATAGATACGCAGTATTTT.

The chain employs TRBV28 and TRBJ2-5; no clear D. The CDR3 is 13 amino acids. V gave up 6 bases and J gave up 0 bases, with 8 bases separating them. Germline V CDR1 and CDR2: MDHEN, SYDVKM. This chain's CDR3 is CASRPVYQETQYF. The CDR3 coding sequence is TGTGCCAGCAGGCCCGTCTACCAAGAGACCCAGTACTTC.

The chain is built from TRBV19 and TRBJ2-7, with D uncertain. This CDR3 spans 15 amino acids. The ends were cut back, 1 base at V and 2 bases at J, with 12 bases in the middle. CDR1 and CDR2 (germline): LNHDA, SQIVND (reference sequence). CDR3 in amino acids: CASSIGSEAAYEQYF. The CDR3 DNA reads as TGTGCCAGTAGTATAGGATCCGAGGCCGCCTACGAGCAGTACTTC.